This T cell receptor beta chain is drawn from a study of blood T cells in healthy people across ages (dated by TCRdb to 2015 to 2017). For the wider study: In model experiments, template switching captured about one uniquely barcoded TCR beta cDNA molecule for every two T cells. The study measured age-related changes in TCR beta repertoire diversity using deep sequencing normalized with unique cDNA molecular identifiers. The donors were divided into four age groups: young (average approximately 15 years), middle-aged (approximately 41), aged (roughly 60) and long-lived (about 79). To avoid experimental bias, donors of different ages were distributed randomly across sequencing lanes. Two additional independent replicas of 1 million unique cDNA reads from the same blood draw were analyzed for two donors (one aged 18 to 29 and one aged 80 or older).

Library generation was performed with 5' RACE. The second PCR ran for roughly 7 to 12 cycles and used a J-beta primer mix along with a sample-barcoded 5' primer. A template-switch 5' adaptor carrying 12 random nucleotides introduced a unique molecular identifier onto each TCR beta cDNA molecule. At least 2.5 million CDR3-containing paired-end reads were obtained from each sample. First-strand cDNA was synthesized from all RNA with the Mint cDNA synthesis kit, primed by a TRBC-specific oligonucleotide. All cDNA was treated with uracil-DNA glycosylase and then went through a first 18-cycle PCR with the universal primers M1SS and BC2_uni_R. The study's processing was this. For normalization, 1 million high-quality reads, each with a distinct molecular identifier, were randomly selected from each sample. Instead of being binned into consensus sequences, reads that shared molecular identifiers were thrown out. CDR3 identification, clonotype clustering and error correction used MiTCR with a Q25 quality threshold and the strictest error-elimination algorithm. A nonparametric unseen species model with Euler transformation was used to estimate a lower bound on total TCR beta diversity. Through fastp at Q25 and MiXCR, TCRdb rebuilt clones from the public reads, retaining in-frame beta chains. CDR3 protein duplicates are merged, each entry listing the most common genes and DNA. These V and J calls derive from TCRdb rather than the authors' analysis. The sample table contains around 1,800,000 distinct CDR3 sequences; only one count was recorded for 39% of them. The biggest ten clones account for 20% to 25% of the sample.

The 39 donors, aged roughly 6 to 95 years, were systemically healthy Caucasian individuals from Russia. Approximately 9.7 milliliters of peripheral blood were drawn from each donor into EDTA-treated Vacutainer tubes. PBMCs were isolated by Ficoll-Paque density-gradient centrifugation, with at least 7 million obtained per sample. Trizol reagent was used to extract total RNA from the PBMCs, yielding at least 6 micrograms per sample. The percentages of naive CD45RAhigh/CD27high T cells were determined by flow cytometry on a PBMC aliquot from every donor. Paper-wide results and their limitations: The CMV infection status of donors was not known, potentially confounding age-related changes in expanded clonotypes. As age increased, observed TCR beta diversity per million T cells dropped in a roughly linear way, and a significant reduction was already evident by age around 41. Compared with the aged group, the long-lived group had more naive CD4+ T cells, fewer expanded clones and increased TCR diversity, suggesting age selection. Conclusive comparison of naive and antigen-experienced compartments was prevented by the profiling of bulk unsorted PBMCs. Observed TCR beta diversity correlated strongly with the percentage of naive T cells measured by flow cytometry. Total diversity estimates from one million sequenced T cells were considered lower bounds and underestimates.

The junction carries 13 bases between V and J, which are trimmed by 7 bases and 0 bases respectively. From the cysteine through the phenylalanine, the CDR3 covers 14 amino acids. The DNA shown is the 42-base CDR3, in frame from base 1. The CDR1 and CDR2 encoded by the germline V gene are SGHRS and YFSETQ. Concerning this clonotype itself: Its binding antigen is unknown. No per-base quality is available; no much larger clone lies one base away.

The receptor chain draws on TRBV5-1 and TRBJ2-5; the D gene is perhaps TRBD2, from 6 matching bases. This sequence was found in a human donor in good health. The sample consisted of blood. The DNA reads TGCGCCAGCGGATCCGGGACTTACCAAGAGACCCAGTACTTC. This sequence encodes CASGSGTYQETQYF. Outside the CDR3, residues come from the reference TRBV5-1 and TRBJ2-5 proteins, so the full variable domain is: KAGVTQTPRYLIKTRGQQVTLSCSPISGHRSVSWYQQTPGQGLQFLFEYFSETQRNKGNFPGRFSGRQFSNSRSEMNVSTLELGDSALYLCASGSGTYQETQYFGPGTRLLVL.